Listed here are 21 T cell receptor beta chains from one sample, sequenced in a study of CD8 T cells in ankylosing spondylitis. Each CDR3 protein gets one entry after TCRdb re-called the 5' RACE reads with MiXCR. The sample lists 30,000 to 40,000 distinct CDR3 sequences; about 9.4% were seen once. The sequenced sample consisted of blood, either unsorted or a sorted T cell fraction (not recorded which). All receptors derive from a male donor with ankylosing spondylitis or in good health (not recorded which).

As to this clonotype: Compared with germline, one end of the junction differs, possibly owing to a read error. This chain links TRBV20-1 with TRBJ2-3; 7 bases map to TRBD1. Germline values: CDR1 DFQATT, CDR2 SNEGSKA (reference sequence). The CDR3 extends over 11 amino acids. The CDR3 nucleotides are TGCAGTGCTAGAGCTGGGACAGCCGGGAATTTT. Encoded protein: CSARAGTAGNF.

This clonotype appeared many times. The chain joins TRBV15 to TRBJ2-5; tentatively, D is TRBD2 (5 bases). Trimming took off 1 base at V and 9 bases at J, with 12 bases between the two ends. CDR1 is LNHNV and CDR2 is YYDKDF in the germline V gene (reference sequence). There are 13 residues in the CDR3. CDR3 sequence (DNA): TGTGCCACCAGCAGAGTGTCGTCGGAGGCCCAGTACTTC. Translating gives CATSRVSSEAQYF.

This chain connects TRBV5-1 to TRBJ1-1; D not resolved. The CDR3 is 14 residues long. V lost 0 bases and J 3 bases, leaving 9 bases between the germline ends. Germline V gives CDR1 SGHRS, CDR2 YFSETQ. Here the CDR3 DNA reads TGCGCCAGCAGCTTGGCAGCTGGAGACACTGAAGCTTTCTTT. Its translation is CASSLAAGDTEAFF.

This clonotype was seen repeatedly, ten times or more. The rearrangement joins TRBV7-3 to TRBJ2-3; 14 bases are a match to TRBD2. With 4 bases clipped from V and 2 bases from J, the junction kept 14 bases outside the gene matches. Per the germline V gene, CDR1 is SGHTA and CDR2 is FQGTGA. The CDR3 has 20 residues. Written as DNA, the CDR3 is TGTGCCAGCAGCTCAGCCCCCGGGACTAGCGGGAGTCTACCCACAGATACGCAGTATTTT. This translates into CASSSAPGTSGSLPTDTQYF.

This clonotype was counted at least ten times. The CDR3 region is CASSPELSGDTQYF. CDR3 bases: TGTGCCAGCAGCCCGGAACTGAGTGGTGATACGCAGTATTTT. The rearrangement links TRBV5-6 to TRBJ2-3, with D unclear. The CDR3 has 14 amino acids. Trimming stripped 4 bases from V and 6 bases from J, with 15 bases between. The germline gives CDR1 SGHDT, CDR2 YYEEEE.

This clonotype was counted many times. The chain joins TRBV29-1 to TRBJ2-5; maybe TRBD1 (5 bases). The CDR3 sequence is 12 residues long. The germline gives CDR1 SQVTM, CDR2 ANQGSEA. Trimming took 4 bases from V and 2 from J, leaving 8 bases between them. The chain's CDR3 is CSVARGQETQYF. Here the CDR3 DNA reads TGCAGCGTTGCTAGGGGTCAAGAGACCCAGTACTTC. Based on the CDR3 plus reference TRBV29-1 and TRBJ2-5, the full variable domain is SAVISQKPSRDICQRGTSLTIQCQVDSQVTMMFWYRQQPGQSLTLIATANQGSEATYESGFVIDKFPISRPNLTFSTLTVSNMSPEDSSIYLCSVARGQETQYFGPGTRLLVL.

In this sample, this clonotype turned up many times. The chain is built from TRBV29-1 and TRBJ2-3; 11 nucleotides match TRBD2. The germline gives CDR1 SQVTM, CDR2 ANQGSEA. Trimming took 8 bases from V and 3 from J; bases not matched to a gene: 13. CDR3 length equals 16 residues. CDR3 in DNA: TGCAGCCCTAAAGGGCTAGCGGGAGGAGGGACAGATACGCAGTATTTT. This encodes CSPKGLAGGGTDTQYF.

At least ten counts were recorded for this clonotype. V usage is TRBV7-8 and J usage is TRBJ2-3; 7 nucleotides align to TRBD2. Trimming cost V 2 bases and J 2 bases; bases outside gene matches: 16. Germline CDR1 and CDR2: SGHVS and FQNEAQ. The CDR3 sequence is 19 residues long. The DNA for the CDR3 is TGTGCCAGCAGCTTAACCCCTGGCGGTTGGGGGGGGGACACAGATACGCAGTATTTT. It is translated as CASSLTPGGWGGDTDTQYF.

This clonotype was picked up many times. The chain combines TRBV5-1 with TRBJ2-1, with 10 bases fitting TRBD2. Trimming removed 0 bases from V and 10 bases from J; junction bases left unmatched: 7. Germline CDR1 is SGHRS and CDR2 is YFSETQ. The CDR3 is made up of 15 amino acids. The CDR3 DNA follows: TGCGCCAGCAGCTTGGAGGGACTAGCGCGGGAGGAGCAGTTCTTC. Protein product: CASSLEGLAREEQFF.

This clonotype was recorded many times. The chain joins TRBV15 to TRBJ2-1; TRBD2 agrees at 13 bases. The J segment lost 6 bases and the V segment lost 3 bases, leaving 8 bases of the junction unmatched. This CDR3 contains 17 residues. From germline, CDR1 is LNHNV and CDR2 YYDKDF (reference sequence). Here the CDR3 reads CATSRGLAGPWGNEQFF. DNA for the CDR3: TGTGCCACCAGCAGGGGACTAGCGGGACCTTGGGGCAATGAGCAGTTCTTC.

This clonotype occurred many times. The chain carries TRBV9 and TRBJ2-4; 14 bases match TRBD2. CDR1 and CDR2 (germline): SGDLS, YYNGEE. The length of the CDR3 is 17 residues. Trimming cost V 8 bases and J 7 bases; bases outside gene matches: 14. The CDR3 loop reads CARSGLAGVGKSNIQYF. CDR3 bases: TGTGCCAGATCGGGACTAGCGGGAGTGGGGAAGTCGAACATTCAGTACTTC. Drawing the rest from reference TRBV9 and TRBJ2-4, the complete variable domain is DSGVTQTPKHLITATGQRVTLRCSPRSGDLSVYWYQQSLDQGLQFLIQYYNGEERAKGNILERFSAQQFPDLHSELNLSSLELGDSALYFCARSGLAGVGKSNIQYFGAGTRLSVL.

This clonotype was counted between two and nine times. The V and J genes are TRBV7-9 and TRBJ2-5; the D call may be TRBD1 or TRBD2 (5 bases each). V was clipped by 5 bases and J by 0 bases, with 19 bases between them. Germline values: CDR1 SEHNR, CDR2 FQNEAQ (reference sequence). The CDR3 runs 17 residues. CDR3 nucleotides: TGTGCCAGCAGCCCGCGCGAGGGGCGGTCGGACCAAGAGACCCAGTACTTC. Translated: CASSPREGRSDQETQYF.

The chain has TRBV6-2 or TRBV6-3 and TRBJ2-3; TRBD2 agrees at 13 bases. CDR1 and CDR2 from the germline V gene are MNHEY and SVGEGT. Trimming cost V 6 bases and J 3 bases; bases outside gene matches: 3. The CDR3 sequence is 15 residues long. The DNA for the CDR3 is TGTGCCAGCAGGGGGACTAGCGGGAAGACAGATACGCAGTATTTT. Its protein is CASRGTSGKTDTQYF.

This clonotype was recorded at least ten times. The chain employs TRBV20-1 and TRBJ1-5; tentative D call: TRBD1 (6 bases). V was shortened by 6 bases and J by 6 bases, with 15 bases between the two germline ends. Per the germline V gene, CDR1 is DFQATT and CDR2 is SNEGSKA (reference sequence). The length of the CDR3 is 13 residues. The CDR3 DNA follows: TGCAGTGCGAGCCCAGGGGTCGGTCAGCCCCAGCATTTT. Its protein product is CSASPGVGQPQHF.

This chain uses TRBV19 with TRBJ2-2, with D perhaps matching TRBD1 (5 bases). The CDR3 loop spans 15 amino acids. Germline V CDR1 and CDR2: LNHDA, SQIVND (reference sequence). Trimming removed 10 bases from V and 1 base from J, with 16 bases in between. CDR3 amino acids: CATPRTPKNTGELFF. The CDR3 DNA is TGTGCCACCCCCAGGACACCTAAGAACACCGGGGAGCTGTTTTTT. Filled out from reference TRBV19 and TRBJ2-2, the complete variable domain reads DGGITQSPKYLFRKEGQNVTLSCEQNLNHDAMYWYRQDPGQGLRLIYYSQIVNDFQKGDIAEGYSVSREKKESFPLTVTSAQKNPTAFYLCATPRTPKNTGELFFGEGSRLTVL.

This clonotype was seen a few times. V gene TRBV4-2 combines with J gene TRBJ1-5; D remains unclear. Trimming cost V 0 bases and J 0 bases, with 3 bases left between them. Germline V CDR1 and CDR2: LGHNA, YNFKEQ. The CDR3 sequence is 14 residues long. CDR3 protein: CASSQDLSNQPQHF. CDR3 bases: TGTGCCAGCAGCCAAGACCTTAGCAATCAGCCCCAGCATTTT.

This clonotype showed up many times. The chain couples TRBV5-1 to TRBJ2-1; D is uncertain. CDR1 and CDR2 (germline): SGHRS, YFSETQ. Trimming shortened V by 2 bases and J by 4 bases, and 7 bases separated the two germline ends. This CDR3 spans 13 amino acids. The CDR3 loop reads CASSFSGYNEQFF. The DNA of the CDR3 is TGCGCCAGCAGCTTCTCCGGGTACAATGAGCAGTTCTTC.

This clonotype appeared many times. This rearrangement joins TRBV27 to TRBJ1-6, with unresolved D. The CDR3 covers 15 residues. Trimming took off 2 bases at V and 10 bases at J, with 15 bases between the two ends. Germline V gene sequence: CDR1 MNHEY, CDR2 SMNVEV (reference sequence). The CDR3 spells CASSLTLLRASPLHF. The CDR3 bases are TGTGCCAGCAGTTTAACCCTTCTTCGGGCCTCACCCCTCCACTTT.

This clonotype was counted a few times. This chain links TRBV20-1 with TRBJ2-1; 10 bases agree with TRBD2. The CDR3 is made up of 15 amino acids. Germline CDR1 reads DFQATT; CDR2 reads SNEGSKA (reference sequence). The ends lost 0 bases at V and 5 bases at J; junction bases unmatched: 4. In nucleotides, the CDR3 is TGCAGTGCTAGAGATAAGACTAGCGGGCACAATGAGCAGTTCTTC. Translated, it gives CSARDKTSGHNEQFF.

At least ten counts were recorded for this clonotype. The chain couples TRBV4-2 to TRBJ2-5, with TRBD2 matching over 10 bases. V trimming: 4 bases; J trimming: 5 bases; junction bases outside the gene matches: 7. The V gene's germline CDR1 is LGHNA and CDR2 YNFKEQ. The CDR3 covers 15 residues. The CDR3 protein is CASSRTLAGQETQYF. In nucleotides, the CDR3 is TGTGCCAGCAGCCGAACACTAGCGGGACAGGAGACCCAGTACTTC.

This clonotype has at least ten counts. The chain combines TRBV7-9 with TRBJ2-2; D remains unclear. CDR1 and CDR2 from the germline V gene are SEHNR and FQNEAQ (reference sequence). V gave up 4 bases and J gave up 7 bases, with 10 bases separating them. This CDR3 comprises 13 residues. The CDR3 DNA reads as TGTGCCAGCAGCTCTCTGGGCTTCGGGGAGCTGTTTTTT. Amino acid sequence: CASSSLGFGELFF.